This paragraph reports one TCR beta chain. Its antigen remains unknown. Treatment meaning: roughly 11-day PBMC culture with coronavirus spike peptide pools or control peptides (ViraFEST assay). The V gene's germline CDR1 is SGDLS and CDR2 YYNGEE. The CDR3 spans 15 residues. The V gene lost 0 bases and the J gene lost 8 bases, with 17 bases spanning the gap. The Oncomine TCR Beta short-read assay was applied to DNA of cultured CD4+ T cells. From cultured CD4+ T cells, genomic DNA was extracted. TCRdb recomputed calls from the PCR reads with MiXCR, one row per CDR3 protein. This sample carries fewer than 15,000 distinct CDR3 sequences, about 28% of them seen once, and the ten largest clones take approximately 15%. This entry belongs to a study of vaccination and CD4 T cells after COVID-19. Study details: Two doses of either BNT162b2 or mRNA-1273 vaccine were given to participants.

The genes are TRBV9 and TRBJ1-2, with TRBD1 as a possible D gene (6 bases). The sequencing input was cultured CD4+ T cells from blood. This clonotype was obtained from a human donor with COVID-19. The CDR3 bases are TGTGCCAGCAGCGTAGCTACGGGGGGCGGGGCGGGCTACACCTTC. It yields the protein CASSVATGGGAGYTF.